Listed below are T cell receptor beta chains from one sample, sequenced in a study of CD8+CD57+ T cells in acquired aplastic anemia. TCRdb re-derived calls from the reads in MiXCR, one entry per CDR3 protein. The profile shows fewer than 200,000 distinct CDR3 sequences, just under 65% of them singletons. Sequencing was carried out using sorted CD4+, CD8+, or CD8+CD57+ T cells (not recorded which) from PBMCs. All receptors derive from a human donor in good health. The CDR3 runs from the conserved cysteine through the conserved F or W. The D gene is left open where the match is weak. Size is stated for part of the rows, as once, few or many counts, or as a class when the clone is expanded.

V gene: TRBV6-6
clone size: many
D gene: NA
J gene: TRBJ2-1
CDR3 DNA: TGTGCCAGCAGCTCCTCGCTGGTCGATGAGCAGTTCTTC
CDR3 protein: CASSSSLVDEQFF

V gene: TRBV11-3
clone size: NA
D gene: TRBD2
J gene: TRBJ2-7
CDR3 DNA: TGTGCCAGCAGCCCGAGCGGGAGACCCTACGAGCAGTACTTC
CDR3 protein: CASSPSGRPYEQYF

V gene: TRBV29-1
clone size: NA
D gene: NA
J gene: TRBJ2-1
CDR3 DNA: TGCAGCGTTGTAACGTATGGCAACAATGAGCAGTTCTTC
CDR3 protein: CSVVTYGNNEQFF

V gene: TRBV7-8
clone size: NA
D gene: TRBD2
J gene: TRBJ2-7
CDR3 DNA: TGTGCCAGCAGCTTGGAACTAGCGGGGCGGTACGAGCAGTACTTC
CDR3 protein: CASSLELAGRYEQYF

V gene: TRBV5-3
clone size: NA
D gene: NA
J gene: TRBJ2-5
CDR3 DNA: TGTGCCAGCAGCCCTGAGATGGGGCGGTACGGGTGGGAGACCCAGTACTTT
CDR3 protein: CASSPEMGRYGWETQYF

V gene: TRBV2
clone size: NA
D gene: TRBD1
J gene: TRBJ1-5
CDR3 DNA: TGTGCCAGCAGTCCCGGGGACAGGTACCATCAGCCCCAGCATTTT
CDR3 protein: CASSPGDRYHQPQHF

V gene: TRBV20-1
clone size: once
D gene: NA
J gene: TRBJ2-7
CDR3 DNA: TGCAGTGGGACGTTAGCGGTCGAGCAGTACTTC
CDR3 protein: CSGTLAVEQYF

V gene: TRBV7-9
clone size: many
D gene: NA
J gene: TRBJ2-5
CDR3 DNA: TGTGCCAGCAGCTTGGCAGGGATAGAGACCCAGTACTTC
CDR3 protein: CASSLAGIETQYF

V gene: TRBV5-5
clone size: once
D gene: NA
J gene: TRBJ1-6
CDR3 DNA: TGTGCCAGCAGCTTGGAAGGGTACGGTAATTCACCCCTCCACTTT
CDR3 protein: CASSLEGYGNSPLHF

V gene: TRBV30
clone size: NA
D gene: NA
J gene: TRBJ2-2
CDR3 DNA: TGTGCCTGGAGTGTATACACCGGGGAGCCGTTTTTT
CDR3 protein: CAWSVYTGEPFF

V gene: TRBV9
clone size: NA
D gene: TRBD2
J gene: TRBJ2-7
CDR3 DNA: TGTGCCAGCAGCGTAGAGGAAAGGACTAGTGCCTACGAGCAGTACTTC
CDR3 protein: CASSVEERTSAYEQYF

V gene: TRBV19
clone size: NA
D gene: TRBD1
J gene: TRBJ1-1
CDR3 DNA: TGTGCCAGCTCACTGGACAGGTTGAACACTGAAGCTTTCTTT
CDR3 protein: CASSLDRLNTEAFF

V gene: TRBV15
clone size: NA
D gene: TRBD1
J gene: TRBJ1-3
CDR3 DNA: TGTGCCACCAGCGCAGGGGGTACTGGAAACACCATATATTTT
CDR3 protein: CATSAGGTGNTIYF

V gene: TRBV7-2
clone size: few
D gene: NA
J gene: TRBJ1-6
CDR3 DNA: TGTGCCAGCAGCTTAGAACAGGCTAGCTCCTATAATTCACCCCTCCACTTT
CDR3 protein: CASSLEQASSYNSPLHF

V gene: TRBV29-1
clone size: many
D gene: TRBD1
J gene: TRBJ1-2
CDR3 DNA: TGCAGCACCCCGGACAGGGGACTTAACTATGGCTACACCTTC
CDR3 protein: CSTPDRGLNYGYTF

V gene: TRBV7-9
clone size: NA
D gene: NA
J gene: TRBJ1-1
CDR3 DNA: TGTGCCAGCAGCTCATTGACAGACCCTAACACTGAAGCTTTCTTT
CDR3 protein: CASSSLTDPNTEAFF

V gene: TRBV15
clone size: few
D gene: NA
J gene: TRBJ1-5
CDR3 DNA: TGTGCCACCAGCGAGACCACAGGGCAGGGACAGCCCCAGCATTTT
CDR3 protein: CATSETTGQGQPQHF

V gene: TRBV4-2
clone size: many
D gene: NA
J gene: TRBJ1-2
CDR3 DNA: TGTGCCAGCAGCCATCGCAGCGTTAACTATGGCTACACCTTC
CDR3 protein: CASSHRSVNYGYTF

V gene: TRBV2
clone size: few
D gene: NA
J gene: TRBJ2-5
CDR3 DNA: TGTGCCAGCAGTGAAGGACTCAGGGCCCAAGAGACCCAGTACTTC
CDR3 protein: CASSEGLRAQETQYF

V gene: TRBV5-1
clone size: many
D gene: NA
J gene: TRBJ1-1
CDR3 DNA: TGCGCCAGCAGCTCTCTTGTGAACACTGAAGCTTTCTTT
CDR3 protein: CASSSLVNTEAFF

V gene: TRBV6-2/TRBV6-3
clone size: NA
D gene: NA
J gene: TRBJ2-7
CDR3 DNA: TGTGCCAGCAGCCACTCGAAGGGGCCGCACTACGAGCAGTACTTC
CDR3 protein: CASSHSKGPHYEQYF

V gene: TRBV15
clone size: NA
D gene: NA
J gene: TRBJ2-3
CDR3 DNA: TGTGCCACCAGCAGAGTTGGTTTTGGGGCTTTCGGGCAGAAGAGCACAGATACGCAGTATTTT
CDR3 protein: CATSRVGFGAFGQKSTDTQYF

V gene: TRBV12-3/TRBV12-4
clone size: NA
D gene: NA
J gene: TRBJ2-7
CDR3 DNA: TGTGCCAGCAGTTTCCCGGGAAGCTCCTACGAGCAGTACTTC
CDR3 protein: CASSFPGSSYEQYF

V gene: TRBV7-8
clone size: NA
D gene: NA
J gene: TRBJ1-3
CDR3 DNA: TGTGCCAGCAGCTTAGGGTATACAGGGCCTGGAAACACCATATATTTT
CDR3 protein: CASSLGYTGPGNTIYF

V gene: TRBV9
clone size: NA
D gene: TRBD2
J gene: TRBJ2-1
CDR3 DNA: TGTGCCAGCAGCGCCTACGGGACTAGCGATACCGATGAGCAGTTCTTC
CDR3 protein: CASSAYGTSDTDEQFF

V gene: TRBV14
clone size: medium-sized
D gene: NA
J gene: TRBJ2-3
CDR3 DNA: TGTGCCAGCAGCCAAGCGGCCTACCTCACAGATACGCAGTATTTT
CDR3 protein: CASSQAAYLTDTQYF

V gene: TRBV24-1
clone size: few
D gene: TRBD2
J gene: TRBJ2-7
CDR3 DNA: TGTGCCACCAGTGAGACTAGCGGGAGTCTCTACGAGCAGTACTTC
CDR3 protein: CATSETSGSLYEQYF

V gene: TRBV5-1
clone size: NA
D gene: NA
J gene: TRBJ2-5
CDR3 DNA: TGCGCCAGCAGCCGGGGGGAGACAGGGCGTTTTGGGGAGACCCAGTACTTC
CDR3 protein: CASSRGETGRFGETQYF

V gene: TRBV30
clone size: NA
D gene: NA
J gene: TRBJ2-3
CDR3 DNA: TGTGCCTGGGGTGTGGTCGGGGATACGCAGTATTTT
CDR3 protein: CAWGVVGDTQYF

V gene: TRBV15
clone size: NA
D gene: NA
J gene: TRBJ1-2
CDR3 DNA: TGTGCCACCAGCAGAGACGTCGGGGTTAACTATGGCTACACCTTC
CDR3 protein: CATSRDVGVNYGYTF

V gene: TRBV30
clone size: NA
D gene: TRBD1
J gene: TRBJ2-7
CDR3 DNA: TGTGCCTGGAACCTGGGACAGGGTTACGAGCAGTACTTC
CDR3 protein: CAWNLGQGYEQYF

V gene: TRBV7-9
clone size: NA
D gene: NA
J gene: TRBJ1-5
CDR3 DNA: TGTGCCAGCAGCTTAGGCTCAGGGTATAGCAATCAGCCCCAGCATTTT
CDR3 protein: CASSLGSGYSNQPQHF

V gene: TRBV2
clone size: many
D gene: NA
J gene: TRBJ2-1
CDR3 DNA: TGTGCCAGCAGTCCGACGCCCCAATACAATGAGCAGTTCTTC
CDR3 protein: CASSPTPQYNEQFF

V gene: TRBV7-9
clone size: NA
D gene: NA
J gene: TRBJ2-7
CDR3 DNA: TGTGCCAGCAGCTTACCGGTGGGTAGTGGGCGGAGGTTC
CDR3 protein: CASSLPVGSGRRF

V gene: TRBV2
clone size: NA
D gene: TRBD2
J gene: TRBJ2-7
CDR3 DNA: TGTGCCAGACGCGGACTAGCGGGAGGGCCCAAGGACGAGCAGTACTTC
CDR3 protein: CARRGLAGGPKDEQYF

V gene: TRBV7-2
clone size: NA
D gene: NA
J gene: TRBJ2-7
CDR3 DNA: TGTGCCAGCAGCTTAAGGGCCGCCTACGAGCAGTACTTC
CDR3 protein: CASSLRAAYEQYF

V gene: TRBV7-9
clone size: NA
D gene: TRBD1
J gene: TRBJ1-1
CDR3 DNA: TGTGCCAGCAGCTTAGAAGGGACAGGGGTTACTGAAGCTTTCTTT
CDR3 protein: CASSLEGTGVTEAFF

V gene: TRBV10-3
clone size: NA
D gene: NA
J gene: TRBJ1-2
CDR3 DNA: TGTGCCGCAAGCGTGGATGGGGGAGGCTACACCTTC
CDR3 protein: CAASVDGGGYTF

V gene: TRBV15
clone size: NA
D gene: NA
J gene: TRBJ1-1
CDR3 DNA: TGTGCCACCAGCAGAGATCCCAAGGGCGCTGAAGCTTTCTTT
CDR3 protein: CATSRDPKGAEAFF

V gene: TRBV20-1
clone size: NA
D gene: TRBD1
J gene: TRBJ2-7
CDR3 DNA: TGCAGTGCTGTCCGACAGGGGGCCTACGAGCAGTACTTC
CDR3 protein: CSAVRQGAYEQYF

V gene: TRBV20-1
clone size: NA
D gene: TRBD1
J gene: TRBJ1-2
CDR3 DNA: TGCAGTGTCACCGGGACAGGCAGGTCAGGCTACACCTTC
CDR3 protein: CSVTGTGRSGYTF

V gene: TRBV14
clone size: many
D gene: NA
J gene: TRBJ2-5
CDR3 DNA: TGTGCCAGCAGCCAAGATGTAGGGGACCAAGAGACCCAGTACTTC
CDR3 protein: CASSQDVGDQETQYF

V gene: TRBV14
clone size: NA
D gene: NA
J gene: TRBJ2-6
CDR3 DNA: TGTGCCAGCAGCCAAGAGATCGGGGTCACTGGGGCCAACGTCCTGACTTTC
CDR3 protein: CASSQEIGVTGANVLTF

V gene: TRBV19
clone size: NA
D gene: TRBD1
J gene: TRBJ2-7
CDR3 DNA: TGTGCCAGTAGTACGGGGCTCGAGACAGGGGACTACGAGCAGTACTTC
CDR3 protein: CASSTGLETGDYEQYF

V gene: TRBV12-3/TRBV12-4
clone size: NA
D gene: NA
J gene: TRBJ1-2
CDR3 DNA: TGTGCCAGCAGCCCACTCATACCCCCAGATAACTATGGCTACACCTTC
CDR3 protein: CASSPLIPPDNYGYTF

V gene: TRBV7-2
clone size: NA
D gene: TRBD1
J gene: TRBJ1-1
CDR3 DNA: TGTGCCAGCAGCGCGACGGGACAGGGGCTAGTGGGCTTCTTT
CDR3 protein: CASSATGQGLVGFF

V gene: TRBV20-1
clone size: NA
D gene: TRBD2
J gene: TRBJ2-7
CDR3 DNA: TGCAGTGCTAGGGGCTCCGGACTAGCGGGAGCTGGGGAGCAGTACTTC
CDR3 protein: CSARGSGLAGAGEQYF

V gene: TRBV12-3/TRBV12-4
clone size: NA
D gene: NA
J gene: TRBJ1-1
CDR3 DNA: TGTGCCAGCAGTTTAGGTTATCTGGTTGGGGAGAACACTGAAGCTTTCTTT
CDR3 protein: CASSLGYLVGENTEAFF

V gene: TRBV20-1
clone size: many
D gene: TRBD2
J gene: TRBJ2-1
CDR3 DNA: TGCAGTGCTAGAGTGGGGCTAGCGGGATATGAGCAGTTCTTC
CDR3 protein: CSARVGLAGYEQFF

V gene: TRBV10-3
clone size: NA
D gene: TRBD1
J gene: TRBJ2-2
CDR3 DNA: TGTGCCATCAGTGGGGGACAGGGGGCTTTCGGGGAGCTGTTTTTT
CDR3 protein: CAISGGQGAFGELFF

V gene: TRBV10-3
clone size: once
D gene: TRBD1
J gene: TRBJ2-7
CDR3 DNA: TGTGCCATCAGTACTTTCCGGGACAGGGGGACCTACGAGCAGTACTTC
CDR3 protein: CAISTFRDRGTYEQYF

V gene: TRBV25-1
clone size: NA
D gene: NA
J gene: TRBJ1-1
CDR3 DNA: TGTGCCAGCAGTGACGACAGATTCTACACTGAAGCTTTCTTT
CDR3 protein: CASSDDRFYTEAFF

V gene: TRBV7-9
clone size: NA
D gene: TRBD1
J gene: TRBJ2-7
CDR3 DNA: TGTGCCAGCGTGACAGGGGGCGCGACCTACGAGCAGTACTTC
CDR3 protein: CASVTGGATYEQYF

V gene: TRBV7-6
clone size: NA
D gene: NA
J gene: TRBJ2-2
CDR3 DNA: TGTGCCAGCAGCTTGGAGGCGGACACCGGGGAGCTGTTTTTT
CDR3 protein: CASSLEADTGELFF

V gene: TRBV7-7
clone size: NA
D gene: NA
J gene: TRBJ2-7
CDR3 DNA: TGTGCCAGCAGCCTAACAGGGAACGGCGAGCAATACTTC
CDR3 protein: CASSLTGNGEQYF

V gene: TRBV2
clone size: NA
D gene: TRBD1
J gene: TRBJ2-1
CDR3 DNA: TGTGCCAGCGTGACAGGGAGCTCCTACAATGAGCAGTTCTTC
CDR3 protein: CASVTGSSYNEQFF

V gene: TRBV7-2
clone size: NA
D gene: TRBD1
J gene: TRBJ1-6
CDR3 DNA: TGTGCCAGCAGCTTATGGGTACCGAGACAGGGATCTTCACCCCTCCACTTT
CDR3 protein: CASSLWVPRQGSSPLHF